Described below is a single T cell receptor (beta chain) sequence and its context. The data derive from a study of CD8+ T cells in alopecia areata. Extracted RNA was reverse transcribed into cDNA, the sequencing template. Profiling relied on immunoSEQ multiplex PCR, and the TCRdb table lists in-frame clones only, not all of them. Of 150,000 to 250,000 clones in the sample, 58% are singletons; the top ten hold 5% to 6%. The treatment is: oral pan-JAK inhibitor, 5-10 mg twice daily. Sample: CD4+ T cells sorted from blood, taken at week 24, from a patient treated with tofacitinib. This TCR was recovered from a human donor with alopecia areata.

In DNA, the CDR3 is TGTGCCAGCAGCTCGCTGGCTTACTATGGCTACACCTTC. This sequence encodes CASSSLAYYGYTF. J is TRBJ1-2 and V is TRBV5-4; no definite D call. V was clipped by 3 bases and J by 3 bases, with 9 bases between them. Per germline, CDR1 SGHNT and CDR2 YYREEE (reference sequence). CDR3 size: 13 residues.